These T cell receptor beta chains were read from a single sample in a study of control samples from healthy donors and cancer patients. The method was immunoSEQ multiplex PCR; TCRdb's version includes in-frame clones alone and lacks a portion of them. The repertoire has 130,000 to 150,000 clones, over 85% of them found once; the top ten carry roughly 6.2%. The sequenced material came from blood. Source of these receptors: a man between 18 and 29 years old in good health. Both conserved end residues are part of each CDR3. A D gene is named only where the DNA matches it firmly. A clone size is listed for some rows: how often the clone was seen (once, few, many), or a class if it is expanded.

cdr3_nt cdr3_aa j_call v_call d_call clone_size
TGTGCCAGCAGCGATCCGGCACATGGCGAAGAAGTACAGTTCTTC CASSDPAHGEEVQFF TRBJ2-1 TRBV2 - few
TGTGCCTGGAGTGTAAGACTAGCGGGAGGCCATGAGCAGTTCTTC CAWSVRLAGGHEQFF TRBJ2-1 TRBV30 TRBD2 -
TGTGCCAGCAGCCATCATGTTACTCGCGGGCGGCGGGGATACAATGAGCAGTTCTTC CASSHHVTRGRRGYNEQFF TRBJ2-1 TRBV3-1/TRBV3-2 - -
TGTGCCAGCAGCTACGGGACGGAGAATGAAAAACTGTTTTTT CASSYGTENEKLFF TRBJ1-4 TRBV5-4 - -
TGTGCCAGCAGTTACCCCTCGCTAGCGGGGGGGCAGGAGCAGTTCTTC CASSYPSLAGGQEQFF TRBJ2-1 TRBV6-5 TRBD2 -
TGTGCCAGCAGTCACGGACAGGGCTCGACTGAAGCTTTCTTT CASSHGQGSTEAFF TRBJ1-1 TRBV3-1/TRBV3-2 TRBD1 -
TGTGCCTGGAGTGCAGGGGCCTATAGCAATCAGCCCCAGCATTTT CAWSAGAYSNQPQHF TRBJ1-5 TRBV30 - -
TGCAGCGTCACCTCAGGTTGGAACACTGAAGCTTTCTTT CSVTSGWNTEAFF TRBJ1-1 TRBV29-1 - -
TGTGCCAGCAGTCTCTCAGGGACAGGAGATGAAAAACTGTTTTTT CASSLSGTGDEKLFF TRBJ1-4 TRBV3-1/TRBV3-2 TRBD1 -
TGTGCCACCTCCCCCAGGGCTAGTAATCTCCCTGAGCAGTTCTTC CATSPRASNLPEQFF TRBJ2-1 TRBV5-4 - few
TGTGCCAGCAGCTTCTTCGGGGACAGCGGAAACTACGAGCAGTACTTC CASSFFGDSGNYEQYF TRBJ2-7 TRBV7-9 TRBD1 -
TGTGCCAGCAGCGTAGACCAGCCTCCCTCCTATGGCTACACCTTC CASSVDQPPSYGYTF TRBJ1-2 TRBV9 - -
TGTGCCAGCAGCCAAGGCCCGGCCGGGGCCAATCAGCCCCAGCATTTT CASSQGPAGANQPQHF TRBJ1-5 TRBV4-2 - once
TGTGCCAGCAGTTTATTTTGGGGGGCTAACGGCTACACCTTC CASSLFWGANGYTF TRBJ1-2 TRBV27 - -
TGTGCCAGTAGTATACTCGCGTCACAGAACACTGAAGCTTTCTTT CASSILASQNTEAFF TRBJ1-1 TRBV19 - -
TGTGCCAGCAGCGTAGTTGGGCGGGAGTTAGATACGCAGTATTTT CASSVVGRELDTQYF TRBJ2-3 TRBV9 TRBD2 -
TGTGCCAGTAGACCGCAGGGGACTGGAAACACCATATATTTT CASRPQGTGNTIYF TRBJ1-3 TRBV19 - -
TGTGCCAGCAGCCAGGTACAGGGGGCCTCCTACAATGAGCAGTTCTTC CASSQVQGASYNEQFF TRBJ2-1 TRBV14 TRBD1 -
TGTGCCAGCAGCTTGGATCGTTGGGAGCAGTACTTC CASSLDRWEQYF TRBJ2-7 TRBV5-6 - -
TGTGCCAGCTCACCGGGTGCAGATACGCAGTATTTT CASSPGADTQYF TRBJ2-3 TRBV18 - -
TGTGCCAGCAGTGAGAATCAGCCCCAGCATTTT CASSENQPQHF TRBJ1-5 TRBV7-9 - -
TGTGCCAGCACTCCTAGTAGCGGGGGGTTAACAGATACGCAGTATTTT CASTPSSGGLTDTQYF TRBJ2-3 TRBV5-6 TRBD2 -
TGTGCCAGCAGTCAACTGACAGGGGGCCCCTACGAGCAGTACTTC CASSQLTGGPYEQYF TRBJ2-7 TRBV28 TRBD1 -
TGTGCCAGCAGTCTTGTACGCATCTCAGGGAGGACTGAAGCTTTCTTT CASSLVRISGRTEAFF TRBJ1-1 TRBV28 - -
TGTGCCAGCTATGACAGTAACACCGGGGAGCTGTTTTTT CASYDSNTGELFF TRBJ2-2 TRBV18 - -
TGTGCCAGCAGTGTTGACAGGGATCAGCCCCAGCATTTT CASSVDRDQPQHF TRBJ1-5 TRBV6-4 TRBD1 -
TGTGCCAGTAGGCGGCGCGGGAGGGTCGGGGACGAGCAGTACTTC CASRRRGRVGDEQYF TRBJ2-7 TRBV19 TRBD2 -
TGTGCCAGCAGCCAAGATATCAAGCGGGGGTACAATGAGCAGTTCTTC CASSQDIKRGYNEQFF TRBJ2-1 TRBV4-2 TRBD2 -
TGTGCCACCAGCAGAGGGTCGCAGGGGGAACAGCCCCAGCATTTT CATSRGSQGEQPQHF TRBJ1-5 TRBV15 TRBD1 few
TGTGCCAGCAGTTTATCGGTAAATTCACCCCTCCACTTT CASSLSVNSPLHF TRBJ1-6 TRBV27 - -
TGTGCCAGCAGCTCCCTAGGGACAGAAGGGAGGTCTCATGGCTACACCTTC CASSSLGTEGRSHGYTF TRBJ1-2 TRBV7-2 TRBD1 few
TGCGCCAGCAACCGGGACAGCGAATTCTACGAGCAGTACTTC CASNRDSEFYEQYF TRBJ2-7 TRBV5-1 TRBD1 -
TGTGCCTGGAGTGTTTTCCGGGGGGGAGAGACCCAGTACTTC CAWSVFRGGETQYF TRBJ2-5 TRBV30 TRBD2 -
TGTGCCAGTAGTATACGCCCAGGTCGGATTGGCTACACCTTC CASSIRPGRIGYTF TRBJ1-2 TRBV19 - once
TGTGCCAGCAGTGAAAAATTGACTAGCGGCCGATACAATGAGCAGTTCTTC CASSEKLTSGRYNEQFF TRBJ2-1 TRBV2 TRBD2 once
TGTGCCAGTAGTATCTCACAGGGTCTTGAGACCCAGTACTTC CASSISQGLETQYF TRBJ2-5 TRBV19 - -
TGTGCCAGCAGCTTGGGCAGCAGGGTCACTCAGCCCCAGCATTTT CASSLGSRVTQPQHF TRBJ1-5 TRBV5-6 - -
TGTGCCAGCAGCAAACAGGGAGGGAGGAATGAGCAGTTCTTC CASSKQGGRNEQFF TRBJ2-1 TRBV7-2 - -
TGTGCCAGCAGTTTAGGGACAGATCCGGCTACCCAACAGTTCTTC CASSLGTDPATQQFF TRBJ2-1 TRBV28 TRBD1 -
TGTGCCAGCACCTACTTGGGACAGCTCAACACTGAAGCTTTCTTT CASTYLGQLNTEAFF TRBJ1-1 TRBV6-5 TRBD1 -
TGTGCCAGCAGTGATAATCTCGGGGCCCAGCATTTT CASSDNLGAQHF TRBJ1-5 TRBV2 - -
TGTGCCACCAGCAGAGATTCGCCCCAGAGCAATCAGCCCCAGCATTTT CATSRDSPQSNQPQHF TRBJ1-5 TRBV15 - -
TGTGCCAGCAGTCCCGGACGGGAGACCCAGTACTTC CASSPGRETQYF TRBJ2-5 TRBV12-3/TRBV12-4 - -
TGTGCCAGCAGCTTGGCACAGGGGAATGAAAAACTGTTTTTT CASSLAQGNEKLFF TRBJ1-4 TRBV5-6 TRBD1 -
TGTGCCAGCAGGCCGGGAAACACTGAAGCTTTCTTT CASRPGNTEAFF TRBJ1-1 TRBV12-3/TRBV12-4 - -
TGCGCCAGCAGCTCCGGACAGCTCAATGAGCAGTTCTTC CASSSGQLNEQFF TRBJ2-1 TRBV5-1 - -
TGCAGTGCGGCGGCTCGACACACCATATATTTT CSAAARHTIYF TRBJ1-3 TRBV20-1 - -
TGCAGTGCTATGGCCACCTACGAGCAGTACTTC CSAMATYEQYF TRBJ2-7 TRBV20-1 - -
TGCAGTGCTAGTAGCGGGAGGACTTACGAGCAGTACTTC CSASSGRTYEQYF TRBJ2-7 TRBV20-1 TRBD2 -
TGTGCCACCAGCAGAGGGGGGGACAGAACCCGTGGATTAAAGTACTTC CATSRGGDRTRGLKYF TRBJ2-5 TRBV15 - -
TGTGCCAGCAGCTTAGAGCAGGGTGCAGGTGAGCAGTTCTTC CASSLEQGAGEQFF TRBJ2-1 TRBV11-3 - -